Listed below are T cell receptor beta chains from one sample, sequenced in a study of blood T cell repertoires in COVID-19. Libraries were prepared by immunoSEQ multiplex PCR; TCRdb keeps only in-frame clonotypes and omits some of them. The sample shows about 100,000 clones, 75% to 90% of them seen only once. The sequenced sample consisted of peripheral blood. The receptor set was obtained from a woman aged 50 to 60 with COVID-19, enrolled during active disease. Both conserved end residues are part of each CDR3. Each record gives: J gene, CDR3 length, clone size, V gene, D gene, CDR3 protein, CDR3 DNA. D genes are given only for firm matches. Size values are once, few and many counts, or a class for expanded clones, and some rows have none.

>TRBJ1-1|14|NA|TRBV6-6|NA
CASSYWSQGSEAFF
TGTGCCAGCAGTTACTGGTCACAGGGTTCTGAAGCTTTCTTT
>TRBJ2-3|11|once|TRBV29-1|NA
CSVGPGDTQYF
TGCAGCGTTGGCCCGGGAGATACGCAGTATTTT
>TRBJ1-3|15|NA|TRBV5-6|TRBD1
CASSQPTGDGNTIYF
TGTGCCAGCAGCCAACCAACAGGGGACGGAAACACCATATATTTT
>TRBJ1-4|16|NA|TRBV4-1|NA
CASSQVFGGTNEKLFF
TGCGCCAGCAGCCAAGTTTTCGGAGGAACTAATGAAAAACTGTTTTTT
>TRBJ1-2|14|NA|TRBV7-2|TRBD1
CASSSRTGEVSYTF
TGTGCCAGCAGCTCCCGGACAGGGGAAGTCAGCTACACCTTC
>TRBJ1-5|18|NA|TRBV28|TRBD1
CASSLFGTGDGGNQPQHF
TGTGCCAGCAGTTTATTTGGGACAGGAGATGGAGGCAATCAGCCCCAGCATTTT
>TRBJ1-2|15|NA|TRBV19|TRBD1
CASKTGTGGGYGYTF
TGTGCCAGTAAAACCGGGACAGGGGGCGGCTATGGCTACACCTTC
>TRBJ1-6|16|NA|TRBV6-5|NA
CASSSGLQGRNSPLHF
TGTGCCAGCAGTTCAGGCCTACAGGGTCGGAATTCACCCCTCCACTTT
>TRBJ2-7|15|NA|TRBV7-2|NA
CASSLASGDSSEQYF
TGTGCCAGCAGCTTAGCGTCAGGGGATTCCTCCGAGCAGTACTTC
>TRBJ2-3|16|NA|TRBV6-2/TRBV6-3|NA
CASSYSFGSATDTQYF
TGTGCCAGCAGTTACTCTTTTGGTAGCGCCACAGATACGCAGTATTTT
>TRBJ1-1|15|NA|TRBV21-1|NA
CASSKERLMNTEAFF
TGTGCCAGCAGCAAAGAGCGGCTCATGAACACTGAAGCTTTCTTT
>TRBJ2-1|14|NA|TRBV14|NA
CASSQVAGYNEQFF
TGTGCCAGCAGCCAAGTTGCGGGTTACAATGAGCAGTTCTTC
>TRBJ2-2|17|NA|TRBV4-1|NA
CASSQAYVRGFDGELFF
TGCGCCAGCAGCCAGGCCTATGTGAGGGGGTTCGACGGGGAGCTGTTTTTT
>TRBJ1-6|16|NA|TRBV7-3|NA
CASSLKGQGFNSPLHF
TGTGCCAGCAGCTTAAAGGGTCAGGGATTTAATTCACCCCTCCACTTT
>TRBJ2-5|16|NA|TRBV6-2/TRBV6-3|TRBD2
CASSYSQLAGGATQYF
TGTGCCAGCAGTTATAGCCAACTAGCGGGGGGGGCCACCCAGTACTTC
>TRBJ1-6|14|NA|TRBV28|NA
CASSSYGFNSPLHF
TGTGCCAGCAGTTCCTACGGGTTTAATTCACCCCTCCACTTT